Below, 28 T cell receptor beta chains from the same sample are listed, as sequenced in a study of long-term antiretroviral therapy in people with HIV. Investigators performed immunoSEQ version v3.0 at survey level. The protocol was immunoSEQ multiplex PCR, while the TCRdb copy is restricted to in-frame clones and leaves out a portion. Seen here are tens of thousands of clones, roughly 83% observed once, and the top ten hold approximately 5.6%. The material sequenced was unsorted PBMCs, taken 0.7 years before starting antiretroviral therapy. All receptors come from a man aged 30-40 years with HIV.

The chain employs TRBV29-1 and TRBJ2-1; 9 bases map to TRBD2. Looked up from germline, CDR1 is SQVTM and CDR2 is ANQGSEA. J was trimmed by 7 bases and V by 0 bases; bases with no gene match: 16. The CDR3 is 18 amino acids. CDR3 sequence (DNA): TGCAGCGTTGAAGATCGTACTATTGCAGCGGGAGGCGGGAATGAGCAGTTCTTC. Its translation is CSVEDRTIAAGGGNEQFF.

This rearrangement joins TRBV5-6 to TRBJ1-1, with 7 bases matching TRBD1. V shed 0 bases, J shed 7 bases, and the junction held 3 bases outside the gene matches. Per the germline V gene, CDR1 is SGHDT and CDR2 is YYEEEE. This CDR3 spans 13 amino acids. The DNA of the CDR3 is TGTGCCAGCAGCTTGGAGGGGGCACTTGAAGCTTTCTTT. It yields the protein CASSLEGALEAFF.

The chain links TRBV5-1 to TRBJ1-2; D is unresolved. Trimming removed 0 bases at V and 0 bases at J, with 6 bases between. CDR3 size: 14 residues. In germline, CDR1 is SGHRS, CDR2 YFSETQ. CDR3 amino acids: CASSLAEANYGYTF. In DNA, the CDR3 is TGCGCCAGCAGCTTGGCAGAAGCTAACTATGGCTACACCTTC.

CDR3 DNA: TGTGCCAGCAGCTCCCGGGGCTTTAACACTGAAGCTTTCTTT. Amino acids: CASSSRGFNTEAFF. This chain uses TRBV7-8 with TRBJ1-1; D might be TRBD1 (5 bases). Trimming shortened V by 4 bases and J by 2 bases, and 11 bases separated the two germline ends. CDR3 length: 14 amino acids. CDR1 is SGHVS, CDR2 FQNEAQ, per germline. The full variable domain, its missing parts supplied by reference TRBV7-8 and TRBJ1-1, is GAGVSQSPRYKVAKRGQDVALRCDPISGHVSLFWYQQALGQGPEFLTYFQNEAQLDKSGLPSDRFFAERPEGSVSTLKIQRTQQEDSAVYLCASSSRGFNTEAFFGQGTRLTVV.

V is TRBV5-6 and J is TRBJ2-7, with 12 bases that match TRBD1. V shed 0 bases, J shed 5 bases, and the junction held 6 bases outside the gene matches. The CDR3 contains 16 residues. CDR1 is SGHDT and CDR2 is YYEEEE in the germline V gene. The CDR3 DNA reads TGTGCCAGCAGCTTGGGGGATGGGACAGGGGGCCACGAGCAGTACTTC. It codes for CASSLGDGTGGHEQYF.

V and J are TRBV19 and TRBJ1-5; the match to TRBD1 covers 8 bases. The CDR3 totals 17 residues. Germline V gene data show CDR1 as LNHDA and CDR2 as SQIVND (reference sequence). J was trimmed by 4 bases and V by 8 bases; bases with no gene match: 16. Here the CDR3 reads CASGHRDRKVGNQPQHF. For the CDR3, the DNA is TGTGCCAGTGGTCACCGGGACAGGAAGGTAGGGAATCAGCCCCAGCATTTT. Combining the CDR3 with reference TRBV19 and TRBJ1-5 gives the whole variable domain DGGITQSPKYLFRKEGQNVTLSCEQNLNHDAMYWYRQDPGQGLRLIYYSQIVNDFQKGDIAEGYSVSREKKESFPLTVTSAQKNPTAFYLCASGHRDRKVGNQPQHFGDGTRLSIL.

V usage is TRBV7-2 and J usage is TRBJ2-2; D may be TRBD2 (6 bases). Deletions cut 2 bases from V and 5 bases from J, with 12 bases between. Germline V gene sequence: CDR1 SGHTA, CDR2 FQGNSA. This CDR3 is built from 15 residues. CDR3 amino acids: CASSLYGGLTGELFF. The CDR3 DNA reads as TGTGCCAGCAGCTTATATGGAGGGTTGACCGGGGAGCTGTTTTTT.

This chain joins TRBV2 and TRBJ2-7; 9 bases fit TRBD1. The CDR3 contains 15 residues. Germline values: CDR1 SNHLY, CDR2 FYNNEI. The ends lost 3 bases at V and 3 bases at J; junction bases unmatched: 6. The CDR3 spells CASSDQGQGNYEQYF. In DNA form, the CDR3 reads TGTGCCAGCAGTGACCAAGGACAGGGGAACTACGAGCAGTACTTC.

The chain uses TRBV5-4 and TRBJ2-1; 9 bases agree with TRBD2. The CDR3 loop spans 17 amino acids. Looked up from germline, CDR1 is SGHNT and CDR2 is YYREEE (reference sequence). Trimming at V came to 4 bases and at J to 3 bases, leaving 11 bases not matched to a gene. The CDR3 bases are TGTGCCAGCAGCCCCGGCAGAGCGGGAGGCTTCTACAATGAGCAGTTCTTC. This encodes CASSPGRAGGFYNEQFF.

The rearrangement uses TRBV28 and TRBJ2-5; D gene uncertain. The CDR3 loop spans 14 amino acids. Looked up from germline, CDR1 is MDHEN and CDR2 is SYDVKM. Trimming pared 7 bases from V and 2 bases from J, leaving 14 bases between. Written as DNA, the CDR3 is TGTGCCAGCACCCCCCCTGACACTCAAGAGACCCAGTACTTC. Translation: CASTPPDTQETQYF.

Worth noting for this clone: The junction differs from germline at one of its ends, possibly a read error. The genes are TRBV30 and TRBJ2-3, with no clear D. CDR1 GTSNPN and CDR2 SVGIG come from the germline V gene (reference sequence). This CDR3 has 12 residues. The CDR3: CAWSVSGFLNNF. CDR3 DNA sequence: TGTGCCTGGAGCGTCAGTGGGTTTTTAAATAATTTT. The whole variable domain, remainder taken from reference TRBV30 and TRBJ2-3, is SQTIHQWPATLVQPVGSPLSLECTVEGTSNPNLYWYRQAAGRGLQLLFYSVGIGQISSEVPQNLSASRPQDRQFILSSKKLLLSDSGFYLCAWSVSGFLNNFGPGTRLTVL.

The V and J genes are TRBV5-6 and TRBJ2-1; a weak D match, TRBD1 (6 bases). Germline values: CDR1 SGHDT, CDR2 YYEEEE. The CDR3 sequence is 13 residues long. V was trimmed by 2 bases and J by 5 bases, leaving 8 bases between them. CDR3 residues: CASSFGTHNEQFF. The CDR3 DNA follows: TGTGCCAGCAGCTTCGGGACACACAATGAGCAGTTCTTC.

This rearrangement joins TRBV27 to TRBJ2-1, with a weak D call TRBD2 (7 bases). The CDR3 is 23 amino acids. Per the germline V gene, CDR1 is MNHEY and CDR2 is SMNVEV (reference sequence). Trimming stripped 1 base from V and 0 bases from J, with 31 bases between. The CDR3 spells CASSLYGTRGGWLGGVSYNEQFF. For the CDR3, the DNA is TGTGCCAGCAGTTTATATGGAACGAGGGGGGGATGGTTAGGCGGGGTCTCCTACAATGAGCAGTTCTTC.

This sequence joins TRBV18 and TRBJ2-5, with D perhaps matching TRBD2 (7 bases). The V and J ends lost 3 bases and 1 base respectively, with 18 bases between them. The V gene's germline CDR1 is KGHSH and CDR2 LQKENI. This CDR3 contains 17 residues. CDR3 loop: CASSPLGGQTSQETQYF. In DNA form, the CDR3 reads TGTGCCAGCTCACCCCTGGGGGGGCAGACGAGCCAAGAGACCCAGTACTTC.

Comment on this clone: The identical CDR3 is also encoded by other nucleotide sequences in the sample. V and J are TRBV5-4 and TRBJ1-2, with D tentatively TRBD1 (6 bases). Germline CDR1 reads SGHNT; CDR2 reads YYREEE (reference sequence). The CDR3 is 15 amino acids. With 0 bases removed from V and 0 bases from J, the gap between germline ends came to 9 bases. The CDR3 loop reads CASSLEQGANYGYTF. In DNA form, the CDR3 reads TGTGCCAGCAGCTTGGAACAGGGAGCTAACTATGGCTACACCTTC.

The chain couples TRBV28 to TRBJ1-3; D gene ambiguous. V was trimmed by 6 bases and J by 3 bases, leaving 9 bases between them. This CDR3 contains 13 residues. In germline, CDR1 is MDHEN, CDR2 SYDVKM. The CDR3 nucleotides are TGTGCCAGCAGGCCACAGTATGGAAACACCATATATTTT. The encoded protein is CASRPQYGNTIYF.

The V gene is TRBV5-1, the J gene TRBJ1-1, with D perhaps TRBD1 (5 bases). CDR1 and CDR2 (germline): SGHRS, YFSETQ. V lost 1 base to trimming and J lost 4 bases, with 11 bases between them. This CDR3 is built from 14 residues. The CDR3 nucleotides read TGCGCCAGCAGCTTGCGGGACCCTGGCACTGAAGCTTTCTTT. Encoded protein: CASSLRDPGTEAFF.

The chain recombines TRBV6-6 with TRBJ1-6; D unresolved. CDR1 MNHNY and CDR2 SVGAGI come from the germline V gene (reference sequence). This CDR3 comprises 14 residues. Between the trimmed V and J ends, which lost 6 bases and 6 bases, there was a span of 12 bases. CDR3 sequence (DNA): TGTGCCAGCAGCCCCCCGGGGTTTAATTCACCCCTCCACTTT. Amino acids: CASSPPGFNSPLHF.

DNA of the CDR3: TGTGCCAGCGTGGGGACGGGGGAAAAACTGTTTTTT. Amino acid sequence: CASVGTGEKLFF. This chain connects TRBV5-5 to TRBJ1-4, with D perhaps matching TRBD1 (5 bases). Trimming removed 7 bases from V and 8 bases from J, with 12 bases in between. The CDR3 runs 12 residues. CDR1 SGHKS and CDR2 YYEKEE come from the germline V gene (reference sequence).

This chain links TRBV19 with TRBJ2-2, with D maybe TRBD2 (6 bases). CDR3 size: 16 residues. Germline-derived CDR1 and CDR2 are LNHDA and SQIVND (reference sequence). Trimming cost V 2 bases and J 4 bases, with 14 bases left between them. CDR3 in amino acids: CASSISSQGGTGELFF. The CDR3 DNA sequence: TGTGCCAGTAGTATATCCTCCCAGGGAGGCACCGGGGAGCTGTTTTTT.

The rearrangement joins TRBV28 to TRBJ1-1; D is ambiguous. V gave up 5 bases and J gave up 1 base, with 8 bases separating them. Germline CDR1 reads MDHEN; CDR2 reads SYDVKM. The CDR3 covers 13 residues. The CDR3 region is CASSPQPNTEAFF. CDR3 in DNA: TGTGCCAGCAGTCCCCAACCGAACACTGAAGCTTTCTTT.

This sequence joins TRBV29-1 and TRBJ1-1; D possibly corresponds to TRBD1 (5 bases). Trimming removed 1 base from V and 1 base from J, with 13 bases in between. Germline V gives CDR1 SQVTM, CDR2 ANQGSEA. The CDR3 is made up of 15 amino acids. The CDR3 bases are TGCAGCGTTGAAGTCTTGCCGGGACGGAACACTGAAGCTTTCTTT. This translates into CSVEVLPGRNTEAFF.

The CDR3 bases are TGTGCCAGCAGCGTAACGGCTTCGGCAATTGAAGGTGCAAAACTGTTTTTT. The encoded protein is CASSVTASAIEGAKLFF. This sequence joins TRBV9 and TRBJ1-4; D gene ambiguous. The germline CDR1 and CDR2 sequences are SGDLS and YYNGEE. V was trimmed by 1 base and J by 10 bases, leaving 23 bases between them. This CDR3 has 17 residues.

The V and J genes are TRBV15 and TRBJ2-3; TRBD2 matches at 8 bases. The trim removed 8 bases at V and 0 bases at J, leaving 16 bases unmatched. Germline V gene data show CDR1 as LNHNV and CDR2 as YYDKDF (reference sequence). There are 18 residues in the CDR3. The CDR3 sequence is CATRPRRGAPVSTDTQYF. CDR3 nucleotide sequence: TGTGCCACCCGACCGCGGCGGGGGGCTCCGGTAAGCACAGATACGCAGTATTTT.

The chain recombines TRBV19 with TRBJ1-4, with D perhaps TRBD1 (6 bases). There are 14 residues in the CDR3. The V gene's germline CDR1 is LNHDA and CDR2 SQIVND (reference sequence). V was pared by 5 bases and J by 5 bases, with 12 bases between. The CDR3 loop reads CASSPQGPNEKLFF. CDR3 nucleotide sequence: TGTGCCAGTAGTCCCCAGGGGCCAAATGAAAAACTGTTTTTT.

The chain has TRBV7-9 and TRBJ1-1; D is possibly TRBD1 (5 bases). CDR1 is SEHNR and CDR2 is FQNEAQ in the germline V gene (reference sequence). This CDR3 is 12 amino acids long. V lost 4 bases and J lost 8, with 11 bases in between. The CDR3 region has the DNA TGTGCCAGCAGCTGGGGGGTGAGGGAAGCTTTCTTT. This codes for CASSWGVREAFF.

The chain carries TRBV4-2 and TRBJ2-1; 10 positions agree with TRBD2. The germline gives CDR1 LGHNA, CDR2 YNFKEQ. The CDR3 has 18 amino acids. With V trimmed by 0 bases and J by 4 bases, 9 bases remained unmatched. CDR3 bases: TGTGCCAGCAGCCAAGATCTGCTAGCGGGAGTGGGGTACAATGAGCAGTTCTTC. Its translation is CASSQDLLAGVGYNEQFF.

In nucleotides, the CDR3 is TGCGCCAGCAGCCAAACAGGGGTTGGAAACACCATATATTTT. Translating it yields CASSQTGVGNTIYF. The chain has TRBV4-3 and TRBJ1-3; the match to TRBD1 covers 7 bases. V lost 2 bases to trimming and J lost 3 bases; unmatched junction nucleotides: 1. The CDR3 has 14 amino acids. The germline gives CDR1 LGHNA, CDR2 YSLEER.